Listed below are T cell receptor beta chains from one sample, sequenced in a study of beta chain features in type 1 diabetes. Repertoires were generated with immunoSEQ multiplex PCR, while TCRdb's copy carries only in-frame clones and drops some. This table holds about 220,000 clones, approximately 10% found once. The sequenced sample consisted of central memory CD4+ T cells from blood. The receptors were sampled from a man between 18 and 29 years old in good health. CDR3s include the opening cysteine and the closing phenylalanine or tryptophan. Fields, in order: V gene, J gene, clone size, D gene, CDR3 DNA, CDR3 protein. The D gene is left open where the match is weak. Size is stated for part of the rows, as once, few or many counts, or as a class when the clone is expanded.

V gene: TRBV9; J gene: TRBJ2-3; clone size: .; D gene: .; CDR3 DNA: TGTGCCAGCAGCGTAGGGGTTAGCGCTAGCACAGATACGCAGTATTTT; CDR3 protein: CASSVGVSASTDTQYF
V gene: TRBV6-1; J gene: TRBJ2-2; clone size: .; D gene: TRBD1; CDR3 DNA: TGTGCCAGCGGATCAGGACAGGCCTACACCGGGGAGCTGTTTTTT; CDR3 protein: CASGSGQAYTGELFF
V gene: TRBV25-1; J gene: TRBJ2-5; clone size: few; D gene: .; CDR3 DNA: TGTGCCAGCAGTGAAGGAGTTACGAGGGACGGAGAGACCCAGTACTTC; CDR3 protein: CASSEGVTRDGETQYF
V gene: TRBV7-7; J gene: TRBJ2-5; clone size: .; D gene: .; CDR3 DNA: TGTGCTAGCAGCTCAGCCCCGGATTCGCGAGAGACCCAGTACTTC; CDR3 protein: CASSSAPDSRETQYF
V gene: TRBV30; J gene: TRBJ1-5; clone size: .; D gene: TRBD1; CDR3 DNA: TGTGCCACCGGGACAGGATATCAGCCCCAGCATTTT; CDR3 protein: CATGTGYQPQHF
V gene: TRBV19; J gene: TRBJ2-1; clone size: few; D gene: .; CDR3 DNA: TGTGCCAGTAGTATCCCCATACCTAAGGAGCAGTTCTTC; CDR3 protein: CASSIPIPKEQFF
V gene: TRBV4-1; J gene: TRBJ2-2; clone size: .; D gene: .; CDR3 DNA: TGCGCCAGCAGCCCCGTTATAGTTACCGGGGAGCTGTTTTTT; CDR3 protein: CASSPVIVTGELFF
V gene: TRBV11-3; J gene: TRBJ2-3; clone size: .; D gene: .; CDR3 DNA: TGTGCCAGCAGCTTAGATCGGGGAAGTAAGCAGTATTTT; CDR3 protein: CASSLDRGSKQYF
V gene: TRBV7-3; J gene: TRBJ2-1; clone size: few; D gene: TRBD2; CDR3 DNA: TGTGCCAGCGGGACTAGCGGGAGCCTTGCCTACAATGAGCAGTTCTTC; CDR3 protein: CASGTSGSLAYNEQFF
V gene: TRBV2; J gene: TRBJ1-1; clone size: few; D gene: TRBD1; CDR3 DNA: TGTGCCAGCAGTGAGGGACAGGGGGCTGGCACTGAAGCTTTCTTT; CDR3 protein: CASSEGQGAGTEAFF
V gene: TRBV19; J gene: TRBJ1-1; clone size: few; D gene: .; CDR3 DNA: TGTGCCAGTAGTTCCTACGGGTCAGCGACTGAAGCTTTCTTT; CDR3 protein: CASSSYGSATEAFF
V gene: TRBV7-9; J gene: TRBJ2-7; clone size: few; D gene: TRBD2; CDR3 DNA: TGTGCCAGCAGCTTAGTGGATAGCGGGATTGGGAAGCAGTACTTC; CDR3 protein: CASSLVDSGIGKQYF